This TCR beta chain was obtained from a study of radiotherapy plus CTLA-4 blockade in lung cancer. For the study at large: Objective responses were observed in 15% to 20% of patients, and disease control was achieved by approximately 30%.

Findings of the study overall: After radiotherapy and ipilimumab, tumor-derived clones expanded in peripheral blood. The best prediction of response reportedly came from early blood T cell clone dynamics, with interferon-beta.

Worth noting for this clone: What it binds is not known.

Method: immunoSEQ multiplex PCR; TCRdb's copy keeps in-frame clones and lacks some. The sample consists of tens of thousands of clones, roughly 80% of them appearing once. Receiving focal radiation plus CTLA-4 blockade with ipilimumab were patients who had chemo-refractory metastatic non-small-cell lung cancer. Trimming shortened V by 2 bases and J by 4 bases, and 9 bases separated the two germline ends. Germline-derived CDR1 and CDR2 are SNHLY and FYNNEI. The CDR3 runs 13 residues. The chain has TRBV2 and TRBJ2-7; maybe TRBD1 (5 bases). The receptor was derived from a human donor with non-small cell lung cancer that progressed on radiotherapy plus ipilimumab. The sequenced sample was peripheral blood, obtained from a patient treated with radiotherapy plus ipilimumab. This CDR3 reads CASSEQGPYEQYV. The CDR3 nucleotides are TGTGCCAGCAGTGAACAGGGTCCTTACGAGCAGTACGTC.